This entry is about one T cell receptor (beta chain). Germline CDR1 and CDR2: SGHNT and YYREEE (reference sequence). Trimming removed 3 bases from V and 9 bases from J; junction bases left unmatched: 5. The CDR3 has 14 amino acids. The data were taken from a study of cytomegalovirus exposure and HLA in healthy donors. Use of 60 Vbeta and 13 Jbeta primers characterized the PCR. Clones were sequenced by immunoSEQ multiplex PCR, and TCRdb holds only the in-frame ones, with some missing. In the table there are hundreds of thousands of clones, more than 75% of which are singletons. This clonotype was sampled from a male donor in good health and CMV-seronegative. The J gene is TRBJ1-6, the V gene TRBV5-4, with 8 bases fitting TRBD1. The sample taken for sequencing was PBMCs. The CDR3 sequence is CASSYGQGSSPLHF. For the CDR3, the DNA is TGTGCCAGCAGCTATGGACAGGGAAGTTCACCCCTCCACTTT. The full variable domain, its missing parts supplied by reference TRBV5-4 and TRBJ1-6, is ETGVTQSPTHLIKTRGQQVTLRCSSQSGHNTVSWYQQALGQGPQFIFQYYREEENGRGNFPPRFSGLQFPNYSSELNVNALELDDSALYLCASSYGQGSSPLHFGNGTRLTVT.